The next 14 T cell receptor beta chains were all read from a single sample in a study of blood T cell repertoires in COVID-19. Produced via immunoSEQ multiplex PCR; TCRdb's table is partial and in-frame only. The sample contains some 45,000 clones, roughly 90% of which appear only once. The material sequenced was peripheral blood. The receptors come from a human donor in a cohort sampled during active COVID-19.

The chain recombines TRBV3-1 (or the pseudogene TRBV3-2) with TRBJ2-5; perhaps TRBD2 as D (6 bases). Trimming removed 0 bases at V and 1 base at J, with 12 bases between. Germline CDR1 and CDR2: LGHDT and YNNKEL (reference sequence). The CDR3 is 16 amino acids. CDR3 bases: TGTGCCAGCAGCCAAGATGGGCATAGCGGCCAAGAGACCCAGTACTTC. This gives the protein CASSQDGHSGQETQYF.

This clone was observed a single time. V and J are TRBV5-8 and TRBJ1-1; D possibly corresponds to TRBD1 (6 bases). This CDR3 region has 14 residues. The germline V and J ends were trimmed by 6 bases and 0 bases, with 12 bases remaining between them. Germline V gene data show CDR1 as SGHTS and CDR2 as YDEGEE. The CDR3 is CASNPGDMNTEAFF. For the CDR3, the DNA is TGTGCCAGCAACCCAGGGGACATGAACACTGAAGCTTTCTTT.

This chain links TRBV19 with TRBJ1-5; D possibly corresponds to TRBD1 (6 bases). Germline V lookup: CDR1 LNHDA, CDR2 SQIVND (reference sequence). V shed 9 bases and J shed 2 bases, with 17 bases lying between them. This CDR3 region has 15 residues. CDR3: CASTRGRGGNQPQHF. For the CDR3, the DNA is TGTGCCAGCACCAGGGGCAGGGGAGGCAATCAGCCCCAGCATTTT.

The chain combines TRBV30 with TRBJ2-7, with 12 bases fitting TRBD2. The germline V gene has CDR1 GTSNPN and CDR2 SVGIG (reference sequence). V trimming: 1 base; J trimming: 8 bases; junction bases outside the gene matches: 9. The CDR3 has 15 residues. The CDR3 reads CAWSEELAGGLKQYF. The CDR3 bases are TGTGCCTGGAGTGAGGAACTAGCGGGGGGACTAAAGCAGTACTTC.

The chain carries TRBV7-2 and TRBJ2-6; 9 bases line up with TRBD2. The CDR3 has 18 amino acids. The V gene's germline CDR1 is SGHTA and CDR2 FQGNSA. Trimming took 7 bases from V and 2 from J; bases not matched to a gene: 12. The CDR3 nucleotides are TGTGCCAGCACCCTCAGGGTAGCGGGGGATACTGGGGCCAACGTCCTGACTTTC. Encoded protein: CASTLRVAGDTGANVLTF. Variable domain in full (rest from reference TRBV7-2 and TRBJ2-6): GAGVSQSPSNKVTEKGKDVELRCDPISGHTALYWYRQSLGQGLEFLIYFQGNSAPDKSGLPSDRFSAERTGGSVSTLTIQRTQQEDSAVYLCASTLRVAGDTGANVLTFGAGSRLTVL.

The rearrangement links TRBV5-1 to TRBJ1-2; TRBD1 matches 7 bases. The germline V gene has CDR1 SGHRS and CDR2 YFSETQ. With 5 bases clipped from V and 7 bases from J, the junction kept 11 bases outside the gene matches. The CDR3 has 14 amino acids. CDR3 bases: TGCGCCAGCAGGCTTGTGGCGACAGGGAGTGGCTACACCTTC. This gives the protein CASRLVATGSGYTF.

V and J are TRBV9 and TRBJ2-2; D unresolved. Trimming shortened V by 0 bases and J by 1 base, and 7 bases separated the two germline ends. CDR1 is SGDLS, CDR2 YYNGEE, per germline. This CDR3 is 15 amino acids long. The CDR3 nucleotides read TGTGCCAGCAGCGTAGCTCCAGGGAACACCGGGGAGCTGTTTTTT. It is translated as CASSVAPGNTGELFF.

This clone is a singleton in its sample. The chain links TRBV5-1 to TRBJ2-5; TRBD1 agrees at 7 bases. The ends lost 4 bases at V and 13 bases at J; junction bases unmatched: 7. The CDR3 loop spans 11 amino acids. The germline gives CDR1 SGHRS, CDR2 YFSETQ. In nucleotides, the CDR3 is TGCGCCAGCAGCCCCGGGACAGATTTGTACTTC. Amino acids: CASSPGTDLYF.

This chain joins TRBV3-1 (or the pseudogene TRBV3-2) and TRBJ2-2, with D possibly being TRBD1 (5 bases). Germline V CDR1 and CDR2: LGHDT, YNNKEL (reference sequence). The CDR3 consists of 15 residues. V lost 1 base to trimming and J lost 6 bases, with 12 bases between them. CDR3 coding DNA: TGTGCCAGCAGCCAAGGGAGATTGGGGCCCGGGGAGCTGTTTTTT. The encoded protein is CASSQGRLGPGELFF.

This clone appeared a few times. This chain connects TRBV10-1 to TRBJ2-7, with D possibly TRBD1 on 5 matching bases. Germline CDR1 reads WNHNN; CDR2 reads SYGVQD (reference sequence). The V and J ends lost 3 bases and 0 bases respectively, with 9 bases between them. The CDR3 consists of 14 residues. The CDR3 reads CASSDHRSSYEQYF. CDR3 in DNA: TGCGCCAGCAGTGATCACAGGAGCTCCTACGAGCAGTACTTC.

This chain's CDR3 is CASSWTGGRYEQYF. CDR3 sequence (DNA): TGCGCCAGCAGCTGGACAGGGGGTCGGTACGAGCAGTACTTC. The genes are TRBV5-1 and TRBJ2-7; the match to TRBD1 covers 10 bases. J lost 4 bases, V lost 3 bases, and 4 bases had no gene match. The V gene's germline CDR1 is SGHRS and CDR2 YFSETQ. CDR3 length: 14 amino acids.

The V and J genes are TRBV7-2 and TRBJ2-3; 12 bases align to TRBD2. CDR3 size: 14 residues. Germline CDR1 reads SGHTA; CDR2 reads FQGNSA. V lost 7 bases and J lost 9; bases outside the gene matches: 8. The CDR3 spells CASTSGTSGLTQYF. Written as DNA, the CDR3 is TGTGCCAGCACCTCCGGGACTAGCGGGCTGACGCAGTATTTT.

In DNA form, the CDR3 reads TGTGCCAGCAGCACCCGACAGGGGGTTCGGGACGAGCAGTACTTC. This translates into CASSTRQGVRDEQYF. V gene TRBV7-9 combines with J gene TRBJ2-7; 9 positions agree with TRBD1. The germline gives CDR1 SEHNR, CDR2 FQNEAQ (reference sequence). Trimming cost V 5 bases and J 5 bases; bases outside gene matches: 10. This CDR3 region has 15 residues.

V gene TRBV15 combines with J gene TRBJ1-2; 8 bases are a match to TRBD1. The CDR3 covers 14 residues. J was trimmed by 5 bases and V by 4 bases; bases with no gene match: 6. Germline CDR1 LNHNV, CDR2 YYDKDF (reference sequence). CDR3 sequence reads: CATSTRTGSYGYTF. CDR3 DNA: TGTGCCACCAGCACACGGACAGGGTCATATGGCTACACCTTC.